The source of this T cell receptor (beta chain) is a study of T cell changes during pregnancy in multiple sclerosis. TCRdb keeps only in-frame clones here, not all; method: immunoSEQ multiplex PCR. This sample has tens of thousands of clones; more than 85% occur once, and the top ten carry approximately 2%. The germline V and J ends were trimmed by 2 bases and 0 bases, with 8 bases remaining between them. The V gene's germline CDR1 is MGHRA and CDR2 YSYEKL. The CDR3 contains 14 residues. This sequence joins TRBV4-1 and TRBJ2-7; D might be TRBD2 (6 bases). The sample in question was CD4+ T cells from peripheral blood mononuclear cells, obtained after pregnancy. This sequence originates from a female donor in good health, enrolled as a control in a pregnancy study. CDR3 region: CASSQPGGSYEQYF. The DNA for the CDR3 is TGCGCCAGCAGCCAACCCGGGGGCTCCTACGAGCAGTACTTC.